The 2 T cell receptor beta chains below all came from one sample that was sequenced in a study of cytomegalovirus exposure and HLA in healthy donors. Here immunoSEQ multiplex PCR was the method, and the copy in TCRdb shows in-frame clones only, minus some. This table holds over 100,000 clones, roughly 89% found once. Sequenced input: PBMCs. The receptor source for this set is a man between 25 and 39 years old in good health and CMV-seronegative.

This clone was observed a few times. CDR3 sequence reads: CASAMSSTGELFF. DNA of the CDR3: TGTGCCAGCGCGATGTCCTCCACCGGGGAGCTGTTTTTT. The chain carries TRBV19 and TRBJ2-2; D is uncertain. Germline-derived CDR1 and CDR2 are LNHDA and SQIVND (reference sequence). Trimming took 9 bases from V and 4 from J, leaving 12 bases between them. The CDR3 contains 13 residues.

In DNA, the CDR3 is TGTGCCAGCAGTTACGGACAGGCAATAATGAACACTGAAGCTTTCTTT. Its protein product is CASSYGQAIMNTEAFF. The rearrangement joins TRBV6-5 to TRBJ1-1; TRBD1 agrees at 7 bases. The CDR3 totals 16 residues. With 2 bases clipped from V and 0 bases from J, the junction kept 6 bases outside the gene matches. From germline, CDR1 is MNHEY and CDR2 SVGAGI.